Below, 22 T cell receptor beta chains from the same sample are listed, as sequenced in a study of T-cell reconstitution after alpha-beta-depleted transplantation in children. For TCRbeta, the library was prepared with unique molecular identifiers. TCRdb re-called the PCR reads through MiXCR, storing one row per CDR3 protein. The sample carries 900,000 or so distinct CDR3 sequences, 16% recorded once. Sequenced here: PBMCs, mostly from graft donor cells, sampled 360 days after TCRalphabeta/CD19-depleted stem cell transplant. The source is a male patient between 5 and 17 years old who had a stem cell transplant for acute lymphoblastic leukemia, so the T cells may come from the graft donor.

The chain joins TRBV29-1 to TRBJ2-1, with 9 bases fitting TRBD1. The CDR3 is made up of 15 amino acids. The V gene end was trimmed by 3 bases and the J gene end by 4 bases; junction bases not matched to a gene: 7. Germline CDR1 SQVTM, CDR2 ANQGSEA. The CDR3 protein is CSVEGTGRRYNEQFF. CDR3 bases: TGCAGCGTTGAGGGGACAGGGAGGAGATACAATGAGCAGTTCTTC.

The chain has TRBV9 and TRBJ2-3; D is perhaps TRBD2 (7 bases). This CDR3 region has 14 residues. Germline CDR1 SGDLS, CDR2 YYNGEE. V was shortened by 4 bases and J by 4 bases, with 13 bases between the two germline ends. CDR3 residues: CASSKIGGADTQYF. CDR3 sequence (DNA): TGTGCCAGCAGCAAAATAGGGGGGGCAGATACGCAGTATTTT.

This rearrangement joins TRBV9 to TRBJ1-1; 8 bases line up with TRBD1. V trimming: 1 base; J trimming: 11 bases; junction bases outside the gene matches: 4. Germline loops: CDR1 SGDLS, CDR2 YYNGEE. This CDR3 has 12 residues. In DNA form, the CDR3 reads TGTGCCAGCAGCGTACTGGGGGACAGGGCTTTCTTT. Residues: CASSVLGDRAFF.

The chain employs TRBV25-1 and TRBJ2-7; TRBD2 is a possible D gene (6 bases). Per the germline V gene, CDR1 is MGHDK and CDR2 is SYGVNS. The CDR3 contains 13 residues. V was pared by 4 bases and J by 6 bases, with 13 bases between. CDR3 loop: CASSVGGDREQYF. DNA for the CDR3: TGTGCCAGCAGTGTCGGCGGGGACCGCGAGCAGTACTTC.

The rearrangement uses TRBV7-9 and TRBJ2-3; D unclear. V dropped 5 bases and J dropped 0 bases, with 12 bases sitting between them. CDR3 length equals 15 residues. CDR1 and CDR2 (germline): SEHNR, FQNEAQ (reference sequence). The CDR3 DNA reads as TGTGCCAGCAGCCATAGCCCTTCGAGCACAGATACGCAGTATTTT. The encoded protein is CASSHSPSSTDTQYF. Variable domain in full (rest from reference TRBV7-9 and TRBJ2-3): DTGVSQNPRHKITKRGQNVTFRCDPISEHNRLYWYRQTLGQGPEFLTYFQNEAQLEKSRLLSDRFSAERPKGSFSTLEIQRTEQGDSAMYLCASSHSPSSTDTQYFGPGTRLTVL.

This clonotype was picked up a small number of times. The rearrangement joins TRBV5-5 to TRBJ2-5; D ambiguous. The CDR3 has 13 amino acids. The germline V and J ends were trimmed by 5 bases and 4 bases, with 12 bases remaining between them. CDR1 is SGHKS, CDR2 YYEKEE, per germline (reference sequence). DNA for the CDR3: TGTGCCAGCAGTTCCTCCTCGCGAGAGACCCAGTACTTC. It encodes CASSSSSRETQYF.

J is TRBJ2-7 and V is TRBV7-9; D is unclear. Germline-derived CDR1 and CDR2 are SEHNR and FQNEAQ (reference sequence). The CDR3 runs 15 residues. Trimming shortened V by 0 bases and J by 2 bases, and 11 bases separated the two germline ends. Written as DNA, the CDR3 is TGTGCCAGCAGCTTAGCTCCGGGCCTCACCTACGAGCAGTACTTC. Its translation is CASSLAPGLTYEQYF.

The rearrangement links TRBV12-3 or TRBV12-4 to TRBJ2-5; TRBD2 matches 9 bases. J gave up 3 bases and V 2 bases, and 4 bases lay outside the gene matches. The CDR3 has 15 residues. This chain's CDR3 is CASSLIAGGKETQYF. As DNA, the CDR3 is TGTGCCAGCAGTTTAATTGCGGGAGGGAAAGAGACCCAGTACTTC.

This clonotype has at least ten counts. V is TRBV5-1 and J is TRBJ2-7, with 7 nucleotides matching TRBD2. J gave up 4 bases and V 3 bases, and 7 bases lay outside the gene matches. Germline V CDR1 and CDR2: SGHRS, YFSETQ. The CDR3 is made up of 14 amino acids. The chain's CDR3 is CASSYTPGGYEQYF. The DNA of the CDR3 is TGCGCCAGCAGCTATACGCCGGGGGGATACGAGCAGTACTTC.

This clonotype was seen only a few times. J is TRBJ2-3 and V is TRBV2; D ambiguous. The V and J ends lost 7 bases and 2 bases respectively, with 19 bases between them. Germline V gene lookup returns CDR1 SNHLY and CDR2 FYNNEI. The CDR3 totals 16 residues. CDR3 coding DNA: TGTGCCAGCACCTCTCACTCGGACCGTCCCACAGATACGCAGTATTTT. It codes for CASTSHSDRPTDTQYF.

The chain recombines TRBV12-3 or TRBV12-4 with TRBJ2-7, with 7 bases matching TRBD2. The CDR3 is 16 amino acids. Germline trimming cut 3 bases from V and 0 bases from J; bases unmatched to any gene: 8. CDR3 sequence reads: CASSFYGGGSSYEQYF. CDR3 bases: TGTGCCAGCAGTTTTTACGGAGGCGGGAGCTCCTACGAGCAGTACTTC.

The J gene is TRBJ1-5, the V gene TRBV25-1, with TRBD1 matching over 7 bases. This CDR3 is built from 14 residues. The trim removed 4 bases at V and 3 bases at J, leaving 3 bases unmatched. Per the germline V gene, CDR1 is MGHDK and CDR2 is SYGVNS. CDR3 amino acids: CASSAQGNNQPQHF. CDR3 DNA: TGTGCCAGCAGTGCACAGGGGAACAATCAGCCCCAGCATTTT.

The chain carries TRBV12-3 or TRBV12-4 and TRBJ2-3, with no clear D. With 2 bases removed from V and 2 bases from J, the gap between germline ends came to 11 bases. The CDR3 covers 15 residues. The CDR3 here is CASSLRARVTDTQYF. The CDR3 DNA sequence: TGTGCCAGCAGTTTAAGGGCCAGAGTCACAGATACGCAGTATTTT.

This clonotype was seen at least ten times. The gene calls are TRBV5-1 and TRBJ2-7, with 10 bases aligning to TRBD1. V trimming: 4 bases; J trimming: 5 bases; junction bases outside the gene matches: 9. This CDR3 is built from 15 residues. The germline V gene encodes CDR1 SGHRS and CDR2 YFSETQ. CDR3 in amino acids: CASSPRDRGKHEQYF. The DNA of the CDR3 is TGCGCCAGCAGCCCGAGGGACAGGGGAAAACACGAGCAGTACTTC.

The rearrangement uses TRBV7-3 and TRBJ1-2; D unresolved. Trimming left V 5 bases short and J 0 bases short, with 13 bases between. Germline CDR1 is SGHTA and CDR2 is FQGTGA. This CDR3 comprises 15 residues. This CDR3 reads CASSPRGSTNYGYTF. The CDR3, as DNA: TGTGCCAGCAGCCCTCGTGGCTCCACTAACTATGGCTACACCTTC.

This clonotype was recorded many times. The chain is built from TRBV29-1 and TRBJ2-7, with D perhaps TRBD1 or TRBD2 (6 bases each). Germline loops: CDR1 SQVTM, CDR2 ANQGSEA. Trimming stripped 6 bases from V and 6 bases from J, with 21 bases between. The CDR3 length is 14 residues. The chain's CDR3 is CSVPGALFRGEQYF. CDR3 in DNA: TGCAGCGTCCCGGGGGCCCTTTTTAGAGGCGAGCAGTACTTC.

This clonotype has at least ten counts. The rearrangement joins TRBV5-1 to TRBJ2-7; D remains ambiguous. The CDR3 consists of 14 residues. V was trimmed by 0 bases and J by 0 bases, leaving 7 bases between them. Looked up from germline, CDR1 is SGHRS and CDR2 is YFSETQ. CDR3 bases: TGCGCCAGCAGCTTGGGGACCCACTCCTACGAGCAGTACTTC. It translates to CASSLGTHSYEQYF.

The CDR3 DNA reads TGTGCCAGCAGAACCCAGGACACCCCAGAAGAGACCCAGTACTTC. Amino acids: CASRTQDTPEETQYF. The chain has TRBV12-3 or TRBV12-4 and TRBJ2-5, with D maybe TRBD1 (5 bases). The CDR3 extends over 15 amino acids. V was pared by 6 bases and J by 3 bases, with 17 bases between.

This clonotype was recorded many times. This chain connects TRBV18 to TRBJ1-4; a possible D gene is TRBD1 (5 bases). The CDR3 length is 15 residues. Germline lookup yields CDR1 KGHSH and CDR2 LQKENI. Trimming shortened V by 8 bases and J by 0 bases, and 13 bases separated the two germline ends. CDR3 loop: CASSPRGATNEKLFF. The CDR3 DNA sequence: TGTGCCAGCAGCCCGAGGGGAGCAACTAATGAAAAACTGTTTTTT.

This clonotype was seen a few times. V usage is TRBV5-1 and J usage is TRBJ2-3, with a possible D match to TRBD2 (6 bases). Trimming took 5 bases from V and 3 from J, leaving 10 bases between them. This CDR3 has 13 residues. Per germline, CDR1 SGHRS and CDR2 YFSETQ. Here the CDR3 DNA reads TGCGCCAGCAGAGAGGGGAGGACAGATACGCAGTATTTT. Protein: CASREGRTDTQYF.

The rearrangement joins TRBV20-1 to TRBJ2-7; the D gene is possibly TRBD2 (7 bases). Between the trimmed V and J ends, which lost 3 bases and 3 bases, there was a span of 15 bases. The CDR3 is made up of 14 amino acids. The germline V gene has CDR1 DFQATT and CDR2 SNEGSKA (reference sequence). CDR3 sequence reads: CSASGGGRNYEQYF. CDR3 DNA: TGCAGTGCTAGTGGCGGGGGCCGAAACTACGAGCAGTACTTC.

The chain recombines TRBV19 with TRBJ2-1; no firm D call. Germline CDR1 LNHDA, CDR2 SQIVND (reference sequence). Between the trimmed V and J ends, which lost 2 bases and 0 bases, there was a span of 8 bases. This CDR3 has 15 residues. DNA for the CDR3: TGTGCCAGTAGTATAAGTCGGAGCTCCTACAATGAGCAGTTCTTC. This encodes CASSISRSSYNEQFF.